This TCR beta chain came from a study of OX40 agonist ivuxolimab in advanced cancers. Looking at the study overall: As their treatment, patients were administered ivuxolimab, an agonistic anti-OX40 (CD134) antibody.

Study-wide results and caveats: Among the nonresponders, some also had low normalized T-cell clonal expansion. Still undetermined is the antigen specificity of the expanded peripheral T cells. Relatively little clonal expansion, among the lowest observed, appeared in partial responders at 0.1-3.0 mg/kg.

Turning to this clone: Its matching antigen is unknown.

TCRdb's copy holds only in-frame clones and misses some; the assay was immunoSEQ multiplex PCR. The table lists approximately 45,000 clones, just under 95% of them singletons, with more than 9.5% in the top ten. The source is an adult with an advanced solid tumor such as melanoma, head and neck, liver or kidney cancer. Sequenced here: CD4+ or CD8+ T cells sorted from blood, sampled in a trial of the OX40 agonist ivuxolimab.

CDR3 sequence (DNA): TGTGCCAGCAGTTACTCTCCGAGGGGGGACCTACTCGAGCAGTACTTC. This gives the protein CASSYSPRGDLLEQYF. V usage is TRBV6-5 and J usage is TRBJ2-7; D is possibly TRBD1 or TRBD2 (6 bases each). The V end was cut by 0 bases, the J end by 6 bases, with 18 bases between. The CDR3 is 16 amino acids. CDR1 MNHEY and CDR2 SVGAGI come from the germline V gene.